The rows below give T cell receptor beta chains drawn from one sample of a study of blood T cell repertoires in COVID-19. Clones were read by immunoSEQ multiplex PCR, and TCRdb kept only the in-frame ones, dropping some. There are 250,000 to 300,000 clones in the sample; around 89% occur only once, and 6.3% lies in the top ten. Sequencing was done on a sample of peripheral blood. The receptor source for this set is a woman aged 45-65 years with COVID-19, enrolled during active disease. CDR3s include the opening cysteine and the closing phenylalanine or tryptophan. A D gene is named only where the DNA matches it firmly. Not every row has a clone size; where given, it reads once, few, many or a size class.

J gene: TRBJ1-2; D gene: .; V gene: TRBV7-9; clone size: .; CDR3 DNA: TGTGCCAGCAGCACAGAAGGGGCAACTTATGGCTACACCTTC; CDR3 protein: CASSTEGATYGYTF
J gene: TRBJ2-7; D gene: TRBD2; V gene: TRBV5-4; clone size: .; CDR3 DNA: TGTGCCACCAAGACAGCGGGGGCGTCCTACGAGCAGTACTTC; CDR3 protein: CATKTAGASYEQYF
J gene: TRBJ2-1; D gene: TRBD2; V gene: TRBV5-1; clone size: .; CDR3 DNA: TGCGCCAGCAGCTCTTCGGAGCGGGAGGGCCTCAATGAGCAGTTCTTC; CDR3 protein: CASSSSEREGLNEQFF
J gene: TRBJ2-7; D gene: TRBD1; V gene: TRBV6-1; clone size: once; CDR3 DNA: TGTGCCAGCAGTGAAAGGCAGGGGGCTGGGTACGAGCAGTACTTC; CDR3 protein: CASSERQGAGYEQYF
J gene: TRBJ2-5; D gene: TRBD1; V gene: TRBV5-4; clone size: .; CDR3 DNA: TGTGCCAGCAGCCTGGACAGGGGAGGAGTAGAGACCCAGTACTTC; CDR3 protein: CASSLDRGGVETQYF
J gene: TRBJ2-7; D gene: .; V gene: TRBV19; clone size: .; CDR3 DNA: TGTGCCAGTCTCGGGACCGCGTTGGGAAAAGGGGGCTACGAGCAGTACTTC; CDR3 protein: CASLGTALGKGGYEQYF
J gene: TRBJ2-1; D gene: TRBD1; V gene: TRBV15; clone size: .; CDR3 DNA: TGTGCCACCAGCAGGAGACAGGGGGCGGATAATGAGCAGTTCTTC; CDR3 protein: CATSRRQGADNEQFF
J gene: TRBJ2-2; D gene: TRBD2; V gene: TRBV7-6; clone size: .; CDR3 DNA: TGTGCCAGCAGCTTATCGTGGGCGGGGGTGAACACCGGGGAGCTGTTTTTT; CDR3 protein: CASSLSWAGVNTGELFF
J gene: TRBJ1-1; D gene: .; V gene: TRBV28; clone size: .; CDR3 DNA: TGTGCCAGCAGTTTAATCGGGAACACTGAAGCTTTCTTT; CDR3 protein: CASSLIGNTEAFF
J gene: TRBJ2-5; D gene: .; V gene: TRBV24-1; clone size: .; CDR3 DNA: TGTGCCACCAGTGATACGTGGTTTCGGAGAGAGACCCAGTACTTC; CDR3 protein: CATSDTWFRRETQYF
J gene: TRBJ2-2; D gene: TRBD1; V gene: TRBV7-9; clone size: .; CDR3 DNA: TGTGCCAGCAGCCCAGGGACAGGGAGGTCCGGGGAGCTGTTTTTT; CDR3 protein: CASSPGTGRSGELFF
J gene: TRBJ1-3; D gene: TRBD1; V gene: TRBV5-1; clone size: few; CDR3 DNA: TGCGCCAGCAGCTTGGAGGGCCAGGGGGCCTGGAACACCATATATTTT; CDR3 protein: CASSLEGQGAWNTIYF
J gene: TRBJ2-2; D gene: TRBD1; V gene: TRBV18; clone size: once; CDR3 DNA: TGTGCCAGCTCACATCTCACAGGGGGCCCCACGAACACCGGGGAGCTGTTTTTT; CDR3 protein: CASSHLTGGPTNTGELFF
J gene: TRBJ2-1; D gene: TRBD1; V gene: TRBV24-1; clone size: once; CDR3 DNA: TGTGCCACCAGTGAGACCGGGACAGGGACAAATGAGCAGTTCTTC; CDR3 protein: CATSETGTGTNEQFF
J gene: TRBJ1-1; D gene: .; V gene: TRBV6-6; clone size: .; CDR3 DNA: TGTGCCAGCAGTTCAGGGGTCTGGGACACTGAAGCTTTCTTT; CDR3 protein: CASSSGVWDTEAFF
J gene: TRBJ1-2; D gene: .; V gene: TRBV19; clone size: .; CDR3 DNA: TGTGCCAGTAGTATAGGCCGGGGGGCCCTTGGCTATGGCTACACCTTC; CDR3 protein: CASSIGRGALGYGYTF
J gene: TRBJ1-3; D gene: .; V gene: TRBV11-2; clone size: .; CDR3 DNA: TGTGCCAGCAGCCCACTGGACAGAGGTGGAAACACCATATATTTT; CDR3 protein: CASSPLDRGGNTIYF
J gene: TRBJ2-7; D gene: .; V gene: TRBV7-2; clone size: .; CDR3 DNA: TGTGCCAGCAGCAGAGATGGGGGAGGCTACGAGCAGTACTTC; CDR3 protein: CASSRDGGGYEQYF
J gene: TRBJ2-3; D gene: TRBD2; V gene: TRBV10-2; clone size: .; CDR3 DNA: TGCGCCAGCAGTAGCGGGAGGAGCACAGATACGCAGTATTTT; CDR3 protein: CASSSGRSTDTQYF
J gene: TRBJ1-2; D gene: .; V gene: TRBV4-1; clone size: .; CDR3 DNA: TGCGCCAGCAGCCAAGATCGGACAGTCTATGGCTACACCTTC; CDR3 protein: CASSQDRTVYGYTF
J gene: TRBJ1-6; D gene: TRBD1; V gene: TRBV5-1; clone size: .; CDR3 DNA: TGCGCCAGCAGCTTGGACAGGGGGGTGTCACCCCTCCACTTT; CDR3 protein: CASSLDRGVSPLHF
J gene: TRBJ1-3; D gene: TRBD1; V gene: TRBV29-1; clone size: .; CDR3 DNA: TGCAGCGTACACAGGGGGGGGACGGGAAACACCATATATTTT; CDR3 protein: CSVHRGGTGNTIYF
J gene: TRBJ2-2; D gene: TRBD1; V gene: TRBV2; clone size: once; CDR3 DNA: TGTGCCAGCAATGAACAGGGGATGTACACCGGGGAGCTGTTTTTT; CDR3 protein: CASNEQGMYTGELFF
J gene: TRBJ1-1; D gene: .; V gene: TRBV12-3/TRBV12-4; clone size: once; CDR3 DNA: TGTGCCAGCAATCGACAGAACACTGAAGCTTTCTTT; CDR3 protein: CASNRQNTEAFF
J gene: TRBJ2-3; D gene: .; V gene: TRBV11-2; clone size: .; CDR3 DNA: TGTGCCAGCAGCTCCCCCCCTTTGAGAACAGATACGCAGTATTTT; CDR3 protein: CASSSPPLRTDTQYF
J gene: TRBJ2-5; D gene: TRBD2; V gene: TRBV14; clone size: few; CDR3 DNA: TGTGCCAGCAGCCAAGGCCTAGCGGGAGGGCCAAGGGAGACCCAGTACTTC; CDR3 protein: CASSQGLAGGPRETQYF
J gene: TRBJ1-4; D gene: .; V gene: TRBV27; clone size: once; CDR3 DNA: TGTGCCAGCAGGCTGGGGGGGGCTGCTAATGAAAAACTGTTTTTT; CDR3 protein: CASRLGGAANEKLFF
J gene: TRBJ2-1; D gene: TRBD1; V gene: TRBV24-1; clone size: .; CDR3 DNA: TGTGCCACCAGTATCTCGGGACAGGGCATCTATGAGCAGTTCTTC; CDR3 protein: CATSISGQGIYEQFF
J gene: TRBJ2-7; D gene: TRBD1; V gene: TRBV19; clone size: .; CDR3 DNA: TGTGCCAGTAGTATCGGACAGGGTGCCTACGAGCAGTACTTC; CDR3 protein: CASSIGQGAYEQYF
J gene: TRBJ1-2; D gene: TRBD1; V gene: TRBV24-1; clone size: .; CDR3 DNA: TGTGCCACCAGTGACCCCGGGACAGGGGACGGCTATGGCTACACCTTC; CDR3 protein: CATSDPGTGDGYGYTF
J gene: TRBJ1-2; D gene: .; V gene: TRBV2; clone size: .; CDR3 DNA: TGTGCCAGCAGCATACTCGGGTATGGCTACACCTTC; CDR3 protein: CASSILGYGYTF
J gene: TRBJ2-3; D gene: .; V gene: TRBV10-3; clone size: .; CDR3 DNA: TGTGCCACCAAAGCGGGTAGCACAGATACGCAGTATTTT; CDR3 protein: CATKAGSTDTQYF
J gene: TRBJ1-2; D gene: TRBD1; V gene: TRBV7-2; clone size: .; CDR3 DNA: TGTGCCAGCAGCCGCCGGGACAGTTTGAAAGGCTACACCTTC; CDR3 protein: CASSRRDSLKGYTF
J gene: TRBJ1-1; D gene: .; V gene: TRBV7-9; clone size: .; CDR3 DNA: TGTGCCAGCAGCTCCATTACGGGCTCGGGGACTGAAGCTTTCTTT; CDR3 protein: CASSSITGSGTEAFF
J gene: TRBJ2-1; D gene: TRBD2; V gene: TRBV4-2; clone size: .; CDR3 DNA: TGTGCCAGCAGCCAAGCAATGGGGAATAGCGGGAGCACTGAGCAGTTCTTC; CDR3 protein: CASSQAMGNSGSTEQFF
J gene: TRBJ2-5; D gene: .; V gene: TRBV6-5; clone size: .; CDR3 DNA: TGTGCCAGCAGTTACTCGGGAGCGGGAGAGACCCAGTACTTC; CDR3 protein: CASSYSGAGETQYF
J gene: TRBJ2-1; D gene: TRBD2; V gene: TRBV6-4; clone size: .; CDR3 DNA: TGTGCCAGCAGTGATGGGGGAGGGTACAATGAGCAGTTCTTC; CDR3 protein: CASSDGGGYNEQFF
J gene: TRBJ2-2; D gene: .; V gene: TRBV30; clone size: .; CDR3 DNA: TGTGCCTGGAGTATCCCGGGCAGGGGGAACACCGGGGAGCTGTTTTTT; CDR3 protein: CAWSIPGRGNTGELFF
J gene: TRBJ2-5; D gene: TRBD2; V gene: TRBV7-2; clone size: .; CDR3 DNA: TGTGCCAGCTCCCAGGGTGGCGGGAGGCAGGGGCAGACCCAGTACTTC; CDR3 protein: CASSQGGGRQGQTQYF
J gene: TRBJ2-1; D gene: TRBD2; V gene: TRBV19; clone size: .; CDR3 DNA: TGTGCCAGTGGCCGGACTAGCGGAATCTACAATGAGCAGTTCTTC; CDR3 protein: CASGRTSGIYNEQFF
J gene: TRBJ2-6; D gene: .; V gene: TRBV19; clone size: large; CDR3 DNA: TGTGCCAGTAGTATAGATCAGGCTGGGGCCAACGTCCTGACTTTC; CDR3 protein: CASSIDQAGANVLTF
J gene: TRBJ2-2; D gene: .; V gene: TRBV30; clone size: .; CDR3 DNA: TGTGCCTGGATGGTCAGAGGGAACACCGGGGAGCTGTTTTTT; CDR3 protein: CAWMVRGNTGELFF
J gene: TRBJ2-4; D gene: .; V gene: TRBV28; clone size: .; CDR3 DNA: TGTGCCAGCAGTTTCCACCGGGACTCCAAAAACATTCAGTACTTC; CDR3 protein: CASSFHRDSKNIQYF
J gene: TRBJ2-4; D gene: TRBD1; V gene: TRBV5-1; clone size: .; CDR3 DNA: TGCGCCAGCAGCTTGGGTAGGGGGCTTTCAGCCAAAAACATTCAGTACTTC; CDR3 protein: CASSLGRGLSAKNIQYF
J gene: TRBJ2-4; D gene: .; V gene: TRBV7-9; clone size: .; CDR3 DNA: TGTGCCAGCAGCCCCCCCGGCGGATCCAAAAACATTCAGTACTTC; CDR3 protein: CASSPPGGSKNIQYF
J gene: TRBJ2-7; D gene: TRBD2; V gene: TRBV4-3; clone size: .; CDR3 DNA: TGCGCCAGCAGCACACGGATGGGACTAGCGGGAGAGGTGGGCTACGAGCAGTACTTC; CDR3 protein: CASSTRMGLAGEVGYEQYF
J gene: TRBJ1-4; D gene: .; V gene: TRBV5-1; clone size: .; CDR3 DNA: TGCGCCAGCAGCTTGGTAGGTGCAGGGGATGAAAAACTGTTTTTT; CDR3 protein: CASSLVGAGDEKLFF
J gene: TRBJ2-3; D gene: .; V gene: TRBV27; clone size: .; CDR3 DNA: TGTGCCAGCAGGACAGGTTCCACAGATACGCAGTATTTT; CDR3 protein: CASRTGSTDTQYF
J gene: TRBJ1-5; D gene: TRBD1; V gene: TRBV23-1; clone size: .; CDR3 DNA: TGCGCCAGCAGTCAATCGTACAGGGGGCATGATCAGCCCCAGCATTTT; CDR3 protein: CASSQSYRGHDQPQHF
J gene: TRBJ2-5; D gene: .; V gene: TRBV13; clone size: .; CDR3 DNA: TGTGCCAGCAGCTTAGACGGGGAGACCCAGTACTTC; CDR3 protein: CASSLDGETQYF
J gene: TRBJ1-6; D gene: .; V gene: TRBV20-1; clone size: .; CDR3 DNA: TGCAGTGCTAGTTTGGCCAATTCACCCCTCCACTTT; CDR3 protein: CSASLANSPLHF